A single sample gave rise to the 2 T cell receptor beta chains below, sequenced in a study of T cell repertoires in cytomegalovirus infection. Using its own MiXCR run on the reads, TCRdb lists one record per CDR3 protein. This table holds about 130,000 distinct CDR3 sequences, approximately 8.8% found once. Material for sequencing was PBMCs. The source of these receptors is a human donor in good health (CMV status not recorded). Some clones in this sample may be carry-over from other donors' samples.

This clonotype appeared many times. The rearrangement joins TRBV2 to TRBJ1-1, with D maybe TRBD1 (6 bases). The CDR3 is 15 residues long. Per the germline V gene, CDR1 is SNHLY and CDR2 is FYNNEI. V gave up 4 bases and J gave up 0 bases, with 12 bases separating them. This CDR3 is CASSAFGTMNTEAFF. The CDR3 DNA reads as TGTGCCAGCAGTGCATTCGGGACAATGAACACTGAAGCTTTCTTT.

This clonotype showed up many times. In nucleotides, the CDR3 is TGTGCCAGCAGTAATCACGGGACAGCAAGTACGGGGGAGCTGTTTTTT. Translation gives CASSNHGTASTGELFF. V is TRBV12-3 or TRBV12-4 and J is TRBJ2-2; 7 nucleotides align to TRBD1. The CDR3 covers 16 residues. Trimming cost V 5 bases and J 8 bases; bases outside gene matches: 14.